This entry lists 23 T cell receptor beta chains sequenced from one sample in a study of PD-1 blockade in mismatch repair-deficient tumors. No antigen is known for these receptors. Sequenced by immunoSEQ multiplex PCR; TCRdb stores in-frame clones only, minus some. The sample yields some 14,000 clones, about nine tenths seen once. Time point: identical approximately nine-day culture without peptide (control). The sequences come from cells cultured in vitro, collected from a patient treated with pembrolizumab. All receptors come from an adult with mismatch repair-deficient cancer.

This clone was detected once. The rearrangement links TRBV6-5 to TRBJ2-2, with TRBD2 identical over 7 bases. Trimming cost V 6 bases and J 2 bases; bases outside gene matches: 6. The CDR3 sequence is 15 residues long. Germline V CDR1 and CDR2: MNHEY, SVGAGI. CDR3 nucleotide sequence: TGTGCCAGCAGCGAGGGACTACTAAACACCGGGGAGCTGTTTTTT. Its translation is CASSEGLLNTGELFF.

This chain joins TRBV9 and TRBJ2-1; 7 nucleotides match TRBD1. J lost 5 bases, V lost 3 bases, and 2 bases had no gene match. In germline, CDR1 is SGDLS, CDR2 YYNGEE. The length of the CDR3 is 13 residues. CDR3 in amino acids: CASSDRGDNEQFF. In DNA, the CDR3 is TGTGCCAGCAGCGACAGGGGCGACAATGAGCAGTTCTTC.

The sample holds one count of this clone. Written as DNA, the CDR3 is TGTGCCAGCAGCTTGGGGTTAGATACGCAGTATTTT. It yields the protein CASSLGLDTQYF. This chain links TRBV7-3 with TRBJ2-3; D gene uncertain. Per germline, CDR1 SGHTA and CDR2 FQGTGA. The CDR3 runs to 12 residues. Deletions cut 3 bases from V and 5 bases from J, with 6 bases between. The entire variable domain, with the rest obtained from reference TRBV7-3 and TRBJ2-3, is as follows: GAGVSQTPSNKVTEKGKYVELRCDPISGHTALYWYRQSLGQGPEFLIYFQGTGAADDSGLPNDRFFAVRPEGSVSTLKIQRTERGDSAVYLCASSLGLDTQYFGPGTRLTVL.

This chain links TRBV9 with TRBJ2-1, with a possible D match to TRBD2 (5 bases). Trimming shortened V by 1 base and J by 6 bases, and 17 bases separated the two germline ends. From germline, CDR1 is SGDLS and CDR2 YYNGEE. The CDR3 totals 16 residues. The CDR3 DNA sequence: TGTGCCAGCAGCGTAAGCGGAACTAGAGGTATCAATGAGCAGTTCTTC. This sequence encodes CASSVSGTRGINEQFF.

The chain has TRBV27 and TRBJ2-5; possible D gene TRBD2, 6 bases. The CDR3 runs to 12 residues. The V gene's germline CDR1 is MNHEY and CDR2 SMNVEV (reference sequence). The V end lost 5 bases, the J end lost 5 bases, and 9 bases lay between the germline ends. The CDR3 is CASSPEGETQYF. DNA of the CDR3: TGTGCCAGCAGTCCGGAGGGGGAGACCCAGTACTTC.

The genes are TRBV5-1 and TRBJ1-4, with D maybe TRBD1 (5 bases). This CDR3 has 16 amino acids. The ends were cut back, 7 bases at V and 0 bases at J, with 16 bases in the middle. Germline V gene lookup returns CDR1 SGHRS and CDR2 YFSETQ. The CDR3 region has the DNA TGCGCCAGCCAAACCGGGGACGTCTCAACTAATGAAAAACTGTTTTTT. The encoded protein is CASQTGDVSTNEKLFF.

The rearrangement joins TRBV2 to TRBJ2-1; D remains ambiguous. Per germline, CDR1 SNHLY and CDR2 FYNNEI. V was cut by 4 bases and J by 10 bases, with 5 bases left in between. This CDR3 is built from 10 residues. For the CDR3, the DNA is TGTGCCAGCAGTGGGGTAGAGCAGTTCTTC. Translation: CASSGVEQFF.

This clone has only one observation. The chain uses TRBV6-1 and TRBJ2-1; 10 positions agree with TRBD2. J was trimmed by 9 bases and V by 3 bases; bases with no gene match: 8. The CDR3 runs to 15 residues. Germline-derived CDR1 and CDR2 are MNHNS and SASEGT. CDR3 sequence: CASSEEGASGSEQFF. Written as DNA, the CDR3 is TGTGCCAGCAGTGAGGAAGGGGCTAGCGGGAGTGAGCAGTTCTTC.

The chain combines TRBV14 with TRBJ2-1; no clear D gene. Trimming removed 0 bases from V and 8 bases from J, with 20 bases in between. The CDR3 extends over 17 amino acids. CDR1 is SGHDN, CDR2 FVKESK, per germline. Written as DNA, the CDR3 is TGTGCCAGCAGCCAAGATTCCCCCGGGTCCGGTCGGGATGAGCAGTTCTTC. Translation gives CASSQDSPGSGRDEQFF.

J is TRBJ2-7 and V is TRBV5-1; 13 bases are a match to TRBD2. Germline V gene data show CDR1 as SGHRS and CDR2 as YFSETQ. V lost 4 bases, J lost 2 bases, and 6 bases stayed unmatched. The CDR3 loop spans 16 amino acids. This chain's CDR3 is CASSQGTSGTTYEQYF. Written as DNA, the CDR3 is TGCGCCAGCAGCCAAGGGACTAGCGGGACCACCTACGAGCAGTACTTC.

This chain links TRBV5-1 with TRBJ2-1; D gene ambiguous. The CDR3 runs 14 residues. Germline V gene data show CDR1 as SGHRS and CDR2 as YFSETQ. V was trimmed by 4 bases and J by 4 bases, leaving 12 bases between them. The CDR3 loop is CASSPPGSYNEQFF. The CDR3 nucleotides read TGCGCCAGCAGCCCCCCCGGGTCATACAATGAGCAGTTCTTC.

J is TRBJ2-5 and V is TRBV19; D possibly corresponds to TRBD2 (6 bases). Germline-derived CDR1 and CDR2 are LNHDA and SQIVND (reference sequence). V was cut by 7 bases and J by 4 bases, with 13 bases left in between. The CDR3 sequence is 13 residues long. The CDR3 protein is CASTQTRGETQYF. Written as DNA, the CDR3 is TGTGCCAGTACCCAAACGCGGGGAGAGACCCAGTACTTC.

The chain uses TRBV6-4 and TRBJ2-3; possibly TRBD1 for D (7 bases). The CDR3 sequence is 15 residues long. V lost 8 bases to trimming and J lost 0 bases, with 15 bases between them. CDR1 and CDR2 from the germline V gene are MRHNA and SNTAGT. The CDR3 reads CASGRTGTSTDTQYF. The CDR3 DNA reads TGTGCCAGCGGGAGGACAGGTACTAGCACAGATACGCAGTATTTT.

V is TRBV19 and J is TRBJ1-4, with a possible D match to TRBD1 (5 bases). Trimming shortened V by 3 bases and J by 7 bases, and 15 bases separated the two germline ends. Germline V CDR1 and CDR2: LNHDA, SQIVND (reference sequence). The CDR3 totals 15 residues. DNA for the CDR3: TGTGCCAGTAGTATTGGGCAGGGCATTGCTGAAAAACTGTTTTTT. It translates to CASSIGQGIAEKLFF.

The V gene is TRBV18, the J gene TRBJ1-4; 7 bases map to TRBD1. The CDR3 is made up of 16 amino acids. The junction had 10 bases not matched to a gene; V was cut back by 4 bases and J by 5 bases. Germline values: CDR1 KGHSH, CDR2 LQKENI. CDR3 sequence: CASSRGETGRNEKLFF. The DNA of the CDR3 is TGTGCCAGCTCACGGGGAGAGACAGGGAGGAATGAAAAACTGTTTTTT.

In this sample, this clone turned up once. V gene TRBV4-1 combines with J gene TRBJ1-2; D gene uncertain. Trimming shortened V by 1 base and J by 2 bases, and 8 bases separated the two germline ends. Germline V gene sequence: CDR1 MGHRA, CDR2 YSYEKL. CDR3 length equals 14 residues. The CDR3 bases are TGCGCCAGCAGCCAAGTTGCAGGAAACTATGGCTACACCTTC. It encodes CASSQVAGNYGYTF.

The chain uses TRBV6-1 and TRBJ2-3; D is tentatively TRBD1 or TRBD2 (6 bases each). The length of the CDR3 is 15 residues. Germline values: CDR1 MNHNS, CDR2 SASEGT. V lost 2 bases and J lost 6, with 15 bases in between. The CDR3 bases are TGTGCCAGCAGTGAAACGATTATAGGGGGGGATACGCAGTATTTT. Its protein is CASSETIIGGDTQYF.

V usage is TRBV5-6 and J usage is TRBJ2-7; 8 nucleotides align to TRBD1. This CDR3 is built from 14 residues. Germline CDR1 SGHDT, CDR2 YYEEEE. The ends lost 0 bases at V and 4 bases at J; junction bases unmatched: 3. The CDR3 DNA reads as TGTGCCAGCAGCTTGGGGACAGGGAAATACGAGCAGTACTTC. Residues: CASSLGTGKYEQYF.

V and J are TRBV29-1 and TRBJ2-1, with 9 positions matching TRBD2. CDR3 length: 13 residues. J was trimmed by 9 bases and V by 3 bases; bases with no gene match: 6. The germline gives CDR1 SQVTM, CDR2 ANQGSEA. In DNA, the CDR3 is TGCAGCGTTGAGGCGGGAGGGAGGGTTGAGCAGTTCTTC. Its protein is CSVEAGGRVEQFF.

The chain links TRBV7-3 to TRBJ1-1; 9 nucleotides match TRBD1. Unmatched junction bases numbered 3, after V lost 4 bases and J lost 3 bases. The CDR3 sequence is 14 residues long. Germline loops: CDR1 SGHTA, CDR2 FQGTGA. The CDR3: CASSSTGGHTEAFF. CDR3 bases: TGTGCCAGCAGCTCGACAGGGGGTCACACTGAAGCTTTCTTT.

This sequence joins TRBV6-5 and TRBJ1-4; D is unclear. V was clipped by 0 bases and J by 7 bases, with 9 bases between them. CDR3 size: 14 residues. Germline CDR1 is MNHEY and CDR2 is SVGAGI. CDR3 DNA sequence: TGTGCCAGCAGTTACTCGAACACGGGTGAAAAACTGTTTTTT. The encoded protein is CASSYSNTGEKLFF.

This chain uses TRBV28 with TRBJ2-5; the match to TRBD2 covers 12 bases. Germline CDR1 reads MDHEN; CDR2 reads SYDVKM. The CDR3 loop spans 15 amino acids. V lost 6 bases to trimming and J lost 5 bases; unmatched junction nucleotides: 7. CDR3 DNA sequence: TGTGCCAGCAGCCTCGGACTAGCGGGACGGGAGACCCAGTACTTC. Its translation is CASSLGLAGRETQYF.

This chain connects TRBV19 to TRBJ2-2, with 7 bases matching TRBD1. This CDR3 comprises 14 residues. Germline V lookup: CDR1 LNHDA, CDR2 SQIVND (reference sequence). V lost 11 bases to trimming and J lost 4 bases; unmatched junction nucleotides: 10. This CDR3 reads CAQVGGELTGELFF. The DNA for the CDR3 is TGTGCCCAGGTAGGGGGCGAACTCACCGGGGAGCTGTTTTTT.